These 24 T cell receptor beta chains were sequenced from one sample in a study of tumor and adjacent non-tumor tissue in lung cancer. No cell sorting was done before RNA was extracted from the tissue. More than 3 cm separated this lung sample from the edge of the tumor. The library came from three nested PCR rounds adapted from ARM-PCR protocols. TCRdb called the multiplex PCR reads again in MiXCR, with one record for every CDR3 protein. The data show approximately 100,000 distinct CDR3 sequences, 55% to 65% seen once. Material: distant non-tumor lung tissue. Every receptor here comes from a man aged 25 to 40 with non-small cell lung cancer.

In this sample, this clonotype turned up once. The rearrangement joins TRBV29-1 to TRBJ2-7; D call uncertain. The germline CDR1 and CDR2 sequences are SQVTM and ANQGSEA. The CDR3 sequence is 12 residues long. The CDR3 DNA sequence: TGCAACGATGAAGTAAACACGAGGGAGCAGTACTTC. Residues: CNDEVNTREQYF.

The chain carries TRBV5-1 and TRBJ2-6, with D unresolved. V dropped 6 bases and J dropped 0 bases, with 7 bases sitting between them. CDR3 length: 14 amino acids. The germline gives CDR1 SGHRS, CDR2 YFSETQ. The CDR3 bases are TGCGCCAGCATCGTGGGCTCTGGGGCCAACGTCCTGACTTTC. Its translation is CASIVGSGANVLTF.

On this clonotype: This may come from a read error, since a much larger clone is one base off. Here the CDR3 reads CGPPRLTSYEQYF. CDR3 DNA sequence: TGCGGTCCCCCCCGGTTAACCTCCTACGAGCAGTACTTC. The V gene is TRBV20-1, the J gene TRBJ2-7; no definite D call. The germline CDR1 and CDR2 sequences are DFQATT and SNEGSKA (reference sequence). This CDR3 spans 13 amino acids.

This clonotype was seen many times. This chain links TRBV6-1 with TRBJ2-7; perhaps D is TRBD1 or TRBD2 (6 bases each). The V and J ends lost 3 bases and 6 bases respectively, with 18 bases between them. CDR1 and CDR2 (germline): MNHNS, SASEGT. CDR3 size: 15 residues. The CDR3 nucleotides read TGTGCCAGCAGTGAGGAGTTACAGGGACTTCTCGAGCAGTACTTC. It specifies CASSEELQGLLEQYF.

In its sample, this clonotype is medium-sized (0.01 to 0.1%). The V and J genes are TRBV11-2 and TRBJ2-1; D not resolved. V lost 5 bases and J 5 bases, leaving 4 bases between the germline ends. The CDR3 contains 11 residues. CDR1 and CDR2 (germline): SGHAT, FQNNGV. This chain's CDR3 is CASSPHNEQFF. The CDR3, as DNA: TGTGCCAGCAGCCCCCACAATGAGCAGTTCTTC.

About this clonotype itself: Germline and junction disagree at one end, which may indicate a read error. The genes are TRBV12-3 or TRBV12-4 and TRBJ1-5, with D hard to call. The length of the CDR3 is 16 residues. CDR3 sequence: CDSSFLRPDSNQLQHF. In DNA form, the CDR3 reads TGTGACAGCAGTTTCCTTCGCCCGGATAGCAATCAGCTCCAGCATTTT.

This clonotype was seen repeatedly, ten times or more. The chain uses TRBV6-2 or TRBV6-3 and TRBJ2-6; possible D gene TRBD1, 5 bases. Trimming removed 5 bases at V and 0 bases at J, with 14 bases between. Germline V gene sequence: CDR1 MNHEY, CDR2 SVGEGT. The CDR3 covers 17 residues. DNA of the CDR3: TGTGCCAGCAGTCAACAGACAGTTTTCTCTGGGGCCAACGTCCTGACTTTC. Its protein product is CASSQQTVFSGANVLTF.

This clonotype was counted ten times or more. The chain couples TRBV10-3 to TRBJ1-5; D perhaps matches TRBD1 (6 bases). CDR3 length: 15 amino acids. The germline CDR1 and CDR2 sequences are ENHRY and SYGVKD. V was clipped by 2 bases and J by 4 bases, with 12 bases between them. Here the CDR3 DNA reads TGTGCCATCAGTGAGACAGGGAATCGGAATCAGCCCCAGCATTTT. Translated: CAISETGNRNQPQHF.

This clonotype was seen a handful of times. DNA for the CDR3: TGTGCCAGCAGCTTCGCGGGAAAGAACACTGAAGCTTTCTTT. Protein product: CASSFAGKNTEAFF. The V call is TRBV11-2, the J call TRBJ1-1; D not certain. Per germline, CDR1 SGHAT and CDR2 FQNNGV. The CDR3 spans 14 residues. Trimming pared 3 bases from V and 1 base from J, leaving 9 bases between.

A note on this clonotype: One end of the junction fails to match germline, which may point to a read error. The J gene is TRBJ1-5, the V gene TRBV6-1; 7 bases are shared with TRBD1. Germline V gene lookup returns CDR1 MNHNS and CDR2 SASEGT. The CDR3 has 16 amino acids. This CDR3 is CANSEWKGAGAQPQHF. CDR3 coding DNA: TGTGCCAACAGTGAATGGAAGGGGGCTGGAGCTCAGCCCCAGCATTTT.

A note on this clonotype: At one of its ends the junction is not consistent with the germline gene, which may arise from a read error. The CDR3 reads CASRSTDVYTGGLFF. DNA for the CDR3: TGTGCCAGCAGGAGTACCGATGTGTACACCGGGGGGCTGTTTTTT. The chain combines TRBV6-1 with TRBJ2-2; possibly TRBD2 for D (6 bases). CDR1 and CDR2 from the germline V gene are MNHNS and SASEGT. The CDR3 runs to 15 residues.

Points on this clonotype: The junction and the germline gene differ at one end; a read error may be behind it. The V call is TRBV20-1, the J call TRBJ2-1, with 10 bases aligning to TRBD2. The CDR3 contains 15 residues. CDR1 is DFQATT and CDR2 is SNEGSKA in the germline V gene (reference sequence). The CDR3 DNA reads TGCGGTGCCCTGACCGGGACTAGCGTCCTCCATGAGCAATTCTTC. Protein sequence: CGALTGTSVLHEQFF.

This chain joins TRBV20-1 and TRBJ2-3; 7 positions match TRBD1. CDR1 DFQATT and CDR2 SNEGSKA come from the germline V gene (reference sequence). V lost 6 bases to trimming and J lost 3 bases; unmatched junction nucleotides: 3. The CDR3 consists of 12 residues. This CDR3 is CSAVDRTDTQYF. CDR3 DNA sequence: TGCAGTGCAGTGGACAGGACAGATACGCAGTATTTT.

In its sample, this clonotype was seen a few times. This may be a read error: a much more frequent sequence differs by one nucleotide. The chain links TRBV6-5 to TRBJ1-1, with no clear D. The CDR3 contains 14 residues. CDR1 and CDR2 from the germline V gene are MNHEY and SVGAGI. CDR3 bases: TGTGCCAGCAATTACAAGGCAGAGAACACTGAAGCTTTCTTT. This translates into CASNYKAENTEAFF.

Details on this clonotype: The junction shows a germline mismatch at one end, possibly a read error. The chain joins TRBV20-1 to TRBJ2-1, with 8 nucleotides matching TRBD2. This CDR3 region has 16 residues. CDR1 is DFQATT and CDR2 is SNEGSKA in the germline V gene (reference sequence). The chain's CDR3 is CSVRDHTSGSYNEQFF. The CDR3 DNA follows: TGCAGTGTTAGAGATCACACTAGCGGCTCCTACAATGAGCAGTTCTTC.

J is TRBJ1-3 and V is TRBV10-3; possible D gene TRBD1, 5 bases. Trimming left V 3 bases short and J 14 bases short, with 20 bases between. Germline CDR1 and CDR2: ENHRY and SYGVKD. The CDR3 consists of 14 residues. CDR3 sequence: CAISDGAAEDTVYF. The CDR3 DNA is TGTGCCATCAGTGATGGGGCCGCAGAGGATACCGTATATTTT.

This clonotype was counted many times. The CDR3 sequence is CASSYPLWRAKITDTQYF. Here the CDR3 DNA reads TGTGCCAGCAGTTACCCCCTTTGGAGAGCGAAAATCACAGATACGCAGTATTTT. The rearrangement uses TRBV6-2 or TRBV6-3 and TRBJ2-3, with D unresolved. Germline CDR1 and CDR2: MNHEY and SVGEGT. V dropped 2 bases and J dropped 2 bases, with 20 bases sitting between them. The CDR3 runs to 18 residues.

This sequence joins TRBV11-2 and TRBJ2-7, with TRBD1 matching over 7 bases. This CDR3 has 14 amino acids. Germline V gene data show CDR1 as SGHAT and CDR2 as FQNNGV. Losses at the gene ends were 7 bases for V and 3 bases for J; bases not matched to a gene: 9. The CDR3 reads CASIAGTVNYEQYF. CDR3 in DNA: TGTGCCAGCATAGCCGGGACAGTGAACTACGAGCAGTACTTC. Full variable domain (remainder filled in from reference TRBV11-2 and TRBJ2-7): EAGVAQSPRYKIIEKRQSVAFWCNPISGHATLYWYQQILGQGPKLLIQFQNNGVVDDSQLPKDRFSAERLKGVDSTLKIQPAKLEDSAVYLCASIAGTVNYEQYFGPGTRLTVT.

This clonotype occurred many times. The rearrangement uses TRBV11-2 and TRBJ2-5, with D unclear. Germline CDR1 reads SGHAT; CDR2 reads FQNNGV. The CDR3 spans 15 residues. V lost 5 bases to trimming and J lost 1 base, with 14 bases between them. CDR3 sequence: CASSPQVGPQETQYF. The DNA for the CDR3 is TGTGCCAGCAGCCCCCAAGTCGGTCCCCAAGAGACCCAGTACTTC.

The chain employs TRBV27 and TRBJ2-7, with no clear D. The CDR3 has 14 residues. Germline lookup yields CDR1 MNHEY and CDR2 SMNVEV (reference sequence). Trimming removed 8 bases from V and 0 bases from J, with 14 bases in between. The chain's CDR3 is CASRLHLSSYEQYF. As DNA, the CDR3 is TGTGCCAGCCGCCTTCACTTGAGCTCCTACGAGCAGTACTTC.

The CDR3 reads CASNPSGGNEQFF. The DNA for the CDR3 is TGTGCCAGCAATCCCAGCGGGGGGAATGAGCAGTTCTTC. The chain uses TRBV6-5 and TRBJ2-1; 9 bases align to TRBD2. Trimming cost V 7 bases and J 7 bases; bases outside gene matches: 5. Germline CDR1 is MNHEY and CDR2 is SVGAGI. The CDR3 covers 13 residues.

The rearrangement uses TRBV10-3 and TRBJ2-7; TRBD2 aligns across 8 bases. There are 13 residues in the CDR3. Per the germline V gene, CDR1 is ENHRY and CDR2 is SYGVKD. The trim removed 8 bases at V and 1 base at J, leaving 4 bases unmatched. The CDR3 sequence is CAISTSGSYEQYF. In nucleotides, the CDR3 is TGTGCCATCTCTACTAGCGGTTCCTACGAGCAGTACTTC.

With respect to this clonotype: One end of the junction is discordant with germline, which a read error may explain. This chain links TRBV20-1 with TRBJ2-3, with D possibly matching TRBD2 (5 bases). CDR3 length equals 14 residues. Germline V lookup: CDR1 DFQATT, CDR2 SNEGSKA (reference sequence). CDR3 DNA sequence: TGCAGTGTCGCCACTCCGGCGGGCACAGATACGCAGTGTTTT. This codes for CSVATPAGTDTQCF.

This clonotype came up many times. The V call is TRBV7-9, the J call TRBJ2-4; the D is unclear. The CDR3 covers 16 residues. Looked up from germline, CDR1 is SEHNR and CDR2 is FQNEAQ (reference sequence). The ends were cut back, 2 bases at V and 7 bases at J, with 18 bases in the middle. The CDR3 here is CASSLTIGEGNNIQYF. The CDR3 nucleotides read TGTGCCAGCAGCTTAACAATAGGTGAAGGGAACAACATTCAGTACTTC.